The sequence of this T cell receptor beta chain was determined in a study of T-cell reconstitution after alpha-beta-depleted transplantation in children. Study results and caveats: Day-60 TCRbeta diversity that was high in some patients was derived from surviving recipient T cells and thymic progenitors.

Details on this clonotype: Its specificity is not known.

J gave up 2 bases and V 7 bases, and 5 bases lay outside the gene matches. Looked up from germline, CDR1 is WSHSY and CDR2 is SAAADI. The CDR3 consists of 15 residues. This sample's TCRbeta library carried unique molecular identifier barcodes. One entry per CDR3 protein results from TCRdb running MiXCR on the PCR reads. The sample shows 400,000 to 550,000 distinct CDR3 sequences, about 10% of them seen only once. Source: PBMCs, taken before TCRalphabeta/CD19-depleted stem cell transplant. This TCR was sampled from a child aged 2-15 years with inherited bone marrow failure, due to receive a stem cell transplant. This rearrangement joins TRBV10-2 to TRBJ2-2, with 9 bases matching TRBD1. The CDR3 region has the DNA TGCGCCAGCAAGAGGGACAGGGAAAACACCGGGGAGCTGTTTTTT. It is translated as CASKRDRENTGELFF.